This T cell receptor (beta chain) was captured by sequencing in a study of shared clonotypes between healthy human individuals. Across the study: Three plates each covered CD4 naive and memory; CD8 naive two, CD8 memory one.

Study-level results: Expectations were that clonotype sharing among donors would be affected by sequencing depth.

Details on this clone: Its specificity is not known.

Repertoires were generated with immunoSEQ multiplex PCR, while TCRdb's copy carries only in-frame clones and drops some. The data contain millions of clones, 85% to 95% of them singletons. CD45RO negativity and positive selection for CCR7 defined naive CD8 cells, a population that excluded terminally differentiated effector memory CD45RA+ cells. The sequence was obtained from a man younger than 30 in good health. Sequenced material: naive CD8+ T cells sorted from blood.

This chain's CDR3 is CASSMGLAGDEQYF. The CDR3 DNA reads TGTGCCAGTAGTATGGGACTAGCGGGAGACGAGCAGTACTTC. The rearrangement uses TRBV19 and TRBJ2-7, with 14 bases aligning to TRBD2. J was trimmed by 5 bases and V by 3 bases; bases with no gene match: 0. The CDR3 totals 14 residues. Germline loops: CDR1 LNHDA, CDR2 SQIVND (reference sequence).